Each of the 31 T cell receptor beta chains below was sequenced from the same sample in a study of cytomegalovirus exposure and HLA in healthy donors (dated by TCRdb to the late 2010s). The library was prepared using the immunoSEQ multiplex PCR assay. For the multiplex PCR, a mixture combining 60 forward primers for TCR Vbeta segments and 13 reverse primers for TCR Jbeta segments was used. TCRdb stores this immuneACCESS table with in-frame sequences only. Part of the clones is absent; in the studies checked, under half of the shortfall reflects unresolved V genes, and no reason is known for the rest. This sample's listing comprises about 65,000 clones. The leading ten clones occupy approximately 16% of the sample. Sequencing input: PBMCs. The source of these receptors is a boy aged 5-17 years in good health and CMV-seronegative.

The chain couples TRBV11-2 to TRBJ1-4; D might be TRBD1 (5 bases). This CDR3 is 17 amino acids long. Germline CDR1 is SGHAT and CDR2 is FQNNGV. V was cut by 4 bases and J by 8 bases, with 23 bases left in between. DNA for the CDR3: TGTGCCAGCAGCTCCTGGAAGGACACCCGCCTTGAAGAAAAACTGTTTTTT. It encodes CASSSWKDTRLEEKLFF.

This chain links TRBV2 with TRBJ1-4; no clear D gene. V was cut by 7 bases and J by 13 bases, with 16 bases left in between. The V gene's germline CDR1 is SNHLY and CDR2 FYNNEI. The CDR3 has 12 residues. This CDR3 is CASNQIVAPLFF. The CDR3 bases are TGTGCCAGCAACCAAATAGTCGCTCCACTGTTTTTT. Full variable domain (remainder filled in from reference TRBV2 and TRBJ1-4): EPEVTQTPSHQVTQMGQEVILRCVPISNHLYFYWYRQILGQKVEFLVSFYNNEISEKSEIFDDQFSVERPDGSNFTLKIRSTKLEDSAMYFCASNQIVAPLFFGSGTQLSVL.

The V call is TRBV27, the J call TRBJ2-2; 9 bases fit TRBD1. With 3 bases clipped from V and 7 bases from J, the junction kept 9 bases outside the gene matches. The CDR3 is 16 residues long. Germline V gives CDR1 MNHEY, CDR2 SMNVEV (reference sequence). CDR3 sequence: CASSFTPDRGDGELFF. The CDR3 nucleotides are TGTGCCAGCAGTTTCACTCCGGACAGGGGTGACGGGGAGCTGTTTTTT.

This chain uses TRBV29-1 with TRBJ1-2; a possible D gene is TRBD1 (6 bases). The CDR3 loop spans 17 amino acids. Germline V CDR1 and CDR2: SQVTM, ANQGSEA. Trimming pared 6 bases from V and 2 bases from J, leaving 25 bases between. CDR3 region: CSVSPPFRGGENYGYTF. In nucleotides, the CDR3 is TGCAGCGTCTCCCCCCCCTTTCGCGGGGGCGAAAACTATGGCTACACCTTC. Drawing the rest from reference TRBV29-1 and TRBJ1-2, the complete variable domain is SAVISQKPSRDICQRGTSLTIQCQVDSQVTMMFWYRQQPGQSLTLIATANQGSEATYESGFVIDKFPISRPNLTFSTLTVSNMSPEDSSIYLCSVSPPFRGGENYGYTFGSGTRLTVV.

J is TRBJ1-4 and V is TRBV5-1; tentative D call: TRBD1 (5 bases). Germline V gives CDR1 SGHRS, CDR2 YFSETQ. Trimming pared 4 bases from V and 7 bases from J, leaving 20 bases between. The CDR3 runs to 16 residues. CDR3 region: CASSRDAWGVGEKLFF. The CDR3, as DNA: TGCGCCAGCAGCCGAGATGCATGGGGGGTGGGTGAAAAACTGTTTTTT.

This rearrangement joins TRBV27 to TRBJ1-2, with a weak D call TRBD1 (5 bases). The CDR3 spans 14 residues. Trimming took 8 bases from V and 6 from J, leaving 19 bases between them. Per germline, CDR1 MNHEY and CDR2 SMNVEV (reference sequence). As DNA, the CDR3 is TGTGCCAGCCGAGATGTTTCAGGGTCACATGGCTACACCTTC. Protein sequence: CASRDVSGSHGYTF.

The rearrangement joins TRBV7-8 to TRBJ1-1; a possible D gene is TRBD1 (5 bases). Trimming pared 8 bases from V and 1 base from J, leaving 17 bases between. Per germline, CDR1 SGHVS and CDR2 FQNEAQ. The CDR3 totals 15 residues. This chain's CDR3 is CASHWGGTANTEAFF. For the CDR3, the DNA is TGTGCCAGCCACTGGGGCGGCACCGCGAACACTGAAGCTTTCTTT.

This sequence joins TRBV4-2 and TRBJ2-2, with 16 bases fitting TRBD2. The CDR3 length is 16 residues. Germline CDR1 and CDR2: LGHNA and YNFKEQ. Trimming removed 8 bases from V and 6 bases from J; junction bases left unmatched: 6. The CDR3 sequence is CASGPGLAGGPGELFF. The CDR3 region has the DNA TGTGCCAGCGGCCCGGGACTAGCGGGAGGGCCCGGGGAGCTGTTTTTT.

This chain uses TRBV2 with TRBJ2-7; 8 nucleotides line up with TRBD2. The CDR3 is 15 amino acids. CDR1 and CDR2 from the germline V gene are SNHLY and FYNNEI. V dropped 10 bases and J dropped 3; count of bases not matched to a gene: 14. The CDR3 DNA follows: TGTGCCACATCTCCGGCTAGCGGGTATGTCTACGAGCAGTACTTC. Translated, it gives CATSPASGYVYEQYF.

The chain couples TRBV14 to TRBJ2-1; 8 nucleotides agree with TRBD2. Germline V CDR1 and CDR2: SGHDN, FVKESK. The CDR3 runs 17 residues. J gave up 15 bases and V 1 base, and 20 bases lay outside the gene matches. CDR3 amino acids: CASSQGDPGLVTLGAFF. DNA of the CDR3: TGTGCCAGCAGCCAAGGGGACCCGGGACTAGTGACTCTTGGTGCGTTCTTC.

This chain joins TRBV5-1 and TRBJ1-3; D remains unclear. The germline V and J ends were trimmed by 1 base and 0 bases, with 11 bases remaining between them. Germline-derived CDR1 and CDR2 are SGHRS and YFSETQ. The CDR3 loop spans 16 amino acids. CDR3 coding DNA: TGCGCCAGCAGCTTGCGGGATAACGACTCTGGAAACACCATATATTTT. This codes for CASSLRDNDSGNTIYF.

CDR3 nucleotide sequence: TGCGCCAGCAGCTTGGCCGGAAGTGGACAGGGGATCCAAGAGACCCAGTACTTC. Translation gives CASSLAGSGQGIQETQYF. V is TRBV5-1 and J is TRBJ2-5; TRBD1 matches at 9 bases. The CDR3 consists of 18 residues. Germline V gene lookup returns CDR1 SGHRS and CDR2 YFSETQ. Germline trimming cut 0 bases from V and 1 base from J; bases unmatched to any gene: 10.

V is TRBV18 and J is TRBJ2-5; no clear D gene. The CDR3 totals 13 residues. With 3 bases removed from V and 5 bases from J, the gap between germline ends came to 10 bases. Looked up from germline, CDR1 is KGHSH and CDR2 is LQKENI. For the CDR3, the DNA is TGTGCCAGCTCACCCTTCTCCTCGGAGACCCAGTACTTC. Translated: CASSPFSSETQYF.

The chain recombines TRBV7-9 with TRBJ1-4; D is possibly TRBD1 (6 bases). In germline, CDR1 is SEHNR, CDR2 FQNEAQ (reference sequence). V gave up 4 bases and J gave up 3 bases, with 21 bases separating them. The CDR3 contains 18 residues. The CDR3 region is CASSSNFQGPRPNEKLFF. CDR3 sequence (DNA): TGTGCCAGCAGCTCCAACTTTCAGGGGCCCCGCCCTAATGAAAAACTGTTTTTT.

The CDR3: CASLTGADEQYF. For the CDR3, the DNA is TGCGCCAGCTTAACAGGGGCGGACGAGCAGTACTTC. V gene TRBV10-1 combines with J gene TRBJ2-7; 7 bases are a match to TRBD1. The CDR3 loop spans 12 amino acids. Unmatched junction bases numbered 6, after V lost 8 bases and J lost 5 bases. CDR1 WNHNN and CDR2 SYGVQD come from the germline V gene (reference sequence).

V gene TRBV7-6 combines with J gene TRBJ2-1; 8 nucleotides align to TRBD1. Germline loops: CDR1 SGHVS, CDR2 FNYEAQ. CDR3 size: 16 residues. The trim removed 3 bases at V and 2 bases at J, leaving 6 bases unmatched. CDR3 protein: CASSLAGGGTYNEQFF. The CDR3 nucleotides are TGTGCCAGCAGCTTGGCAGGGGGCGGAACCTACAATGAGCAGTTCTTC. Using reference TRBV7-6 and TRBJ2-1 for the parts outside the CDR3, the full variable domain is GAGVSQSPRYKVTKRGQDVALRCDPISGHVSLYWYRQALGQGPEFLTYFNYEAQQDKSGLPNDRFSAERPEGSISTLTIQRTEQRDSAMYRCASSLAGGGTYNEQFFGPGTRLTVL.

The rearrangement links TRBV5-1 to TRBJ2-3; TRBD2 aligns across 8 bases. The CDR3 is made up of 16 amino acids. J gave up 2 bases and V 4 bases, and 9 bases lay outside the gene matches. Germline V gives CDR1 SGHRS, CDR2 YFSETQ. The CDR3 bases are TGCGCCAGCAGCGCTGGTGCGGGAGGCCCCACAGATACGCAGTATTTT. This codes for CASSAGAGGPTDTQYF.

The J gene is TRBJ2-1, the V gene TRBV4-3; 9 bases are shared with TRBD2. CDR1 LGHNA and CDR2 YSLEER come from the germline V gene. V trimming: 6 bases; J trimming: 1 base; junction bases outside the gene matches: 4. This CDR3 region has 15 residues. CDR3 amino acids: CASSSSGRSYNEQFF. The CDR3 DNA is TGCGCCAGCAGTTCCAGCGGGAGGTCCTACAATGAGCAGTTCTTC.

As for this clone: This sample also contains other DNA sequences that code for the same CDR3. This chain joins TRBV4-1 and TRBJ2-7; TRBD1 aligns across 9 bases. Germline V gene data show CDR1 as MGHRA and CDR2 as YSYEKL. This CDR3 is 19 amino acids long. With 10 bases clipped from V and 1 base from J, the junction kept 23 bases outside the gene matches. The CDR3 nucleotides read TGCGCCAACCCCCACCTCCCGGGACAGGGCGAAAAGAATTCCTACGAGCAGTACTTC. This codes for CANPHLPGQGEKNSYEQYF.

The chain links TRBV29-1 to TRBJ2-6, with TRBD1 as a possible D gene (6 bases). Trimming left V 5 bases short and J 1 base short, with 9 bases between. This CDR3 region has 14 residues. The V gene's germline CDR1 is SQVTM and CDR2 ANQGSEA. In nucleotides, the CDR3 is TGCAGCGTTCAAACAGGGTCTGGGGCCAACGTCCTGACTTTC. It translates to CSVQTGSGANVLTF.

As regards this clone: Additional DNA sequences in this sample encode the identical CDR3. This chain links TRBV4-3 with TRBJ1-5; TRBD1 is a possible D gene (6 bases). CDR3 size: 15 residues. The germline gives CDR1 LGHNA, CDR2 YSLEER. The V and J ends lost 0 bases and 5 bases respectively, with 11 bases between them. The CDR3 loop is CASSQDVSGDQPQHF. For the CDR3, the DNA is TGCGCCAGCAGCCAAGACGTGTCAGGGGATCAGCCCCAGCATTTT.

This chain links TRBV7-9 with TRBJ1-3; TRBD1 matches at 7 bases. This CDR3 comprises 15 residues. Germline V gene sequence: CDR1 SEHNR, CDR2 FQNEAQ (reference sequence). V was clipped by 5 bases and J by 0 bases; unmatched bases: 4. In DNA form, the CDR3 reads TGTGCCAGCAGCGTTTGGACAGGCTCTGGAAACACCATATATTTT. This sequence encodes CASSVWTGSGNTIYF.

The chain has TRBV14 and TRBJ2-2; possibly TRBD1 for D (6 bases). V lost 6 bases to trimming and J lost 4 bases, with 15 bases between them. Germline CDR1 reads SGHDN; CDR2 reads FVKESK. The CDR3 contains 15 residues. CDR3 residues: CASSQTGRGTGELFF. The CDR3, as DNA: TGTGCCAGCAGTCAGACAGGCCGAGGCACCGGGGAGCTGTTTTTT.

The chain has TRBV5-8 and TRBJ1-5, with 9 bases aligning to TRBD1. V dropped 4 bases and J dropped 4; count of bases not matched to a gene: 9. Germline lookup yields CDR1 SGHTS and CDR2 YDEGEE. CDR3 size: 16 residues. CDR3 nucleotide sequence: TGTGCCAGCAGCCAGGACAGGGGAGGCGAGAATCAGCCCCAGCATTTT. This translates into CASSQDRGGENQPQHF.

The rearrangement joins TRBV5-1 to TRBJ1-1; the match to TRBD1 covers 7 bases. V trimming: 4 bases; J trimming: 3 bases; junction bases outside the gene matches: 6. The CDR3 loop spans 14 amino acids. Germline values: CDR1 SGHRS, CDR2 YFSETQ. The CDR3 here is CASSTNTGDTEAFF. The CDR3 region has the DNA TGCGCCAGCAGCACAAATACAGGGGACACTGAAGCTTTCTTT.

The gene calls are TRBV19 and TRBJ2-1; no clear D gene. Trimming shortened V by 1 base and J by 9 bases, and 4 bases separated the two germline ends. CDR1 and CDR2 from the germline V gene are LNHDA and SQIVND (reference sequence). The CDR3 spans 11 residues. The CDR3 is CASSIAREQFF. CDR3 DNA sequence: TGTGCCAGTAGTATAGCTCGTGAGCAGTTCTTC.

This chain connects TRBV6-5 to TRBJ1-5, with a tentative D call TRBD1 (5 bases). Germline V gene sequence: CDR1 MNHEY, CDR2 SVGAGI. This CDR3 is 14 amino acids long. V lost 6 bases and J 4 bases, leaving 13 bases between the germline ends. CDR3 sequence (DNA): TGTGCCAGCAGCCCCGGACAAATTAATCAGCCCCAGCATTTT. It translates to CASSPGQINQPQHF.

The genes are TRBV6-1 and TRBJ2-3; D is perhaps TRBD1 (6 bases). Germline CDR1 is MNHNS and CDR2 is SASEGT. The CDR3 totals 16 residues. V lost 2 bases to trimming and J lost 0 bases, with 12 bases between them. Here the CDR3 DNA reads TGTGCCAGCAGTGAATTCAAAGGGGGAAGCACAGATACGCAGTATTTT. Its protein product is CASSEFKGGSTDTQYF.

The chain employs TRBV27 and TRBJ1-1; no clear D gene. Per germline, CDR1 MNHEY and CDR2 SMNVEV (reference sequence). The CDR3 runs 16 residues. The V gene lost 2 bases and the J gene lost 0 bases, with 13 bases spanning the gap. DNA of the CDR3: TGTGCCAGCAGTTTAAGCGGAGAAACCATGAACACTGAAGCTTTCTTT. This codes for CASSLSGETMNTEAFF.

This chain uses TRBV5-1 with TRBJ2-5; 10 bases match TRBD1. V gave up 0 bases and J gave up 4 bases; unmatched junction bases: 3. This CDR3 region has 15 residues. Germline CDR1 reads SGHRS; CDR2 reads YFSETQ. CDR3 loop: CASSLGDRGSETQYF. CDR3 sequence (DNA): TGCGCCAGCAGCTTGGGGGACAGGGGATCAGAGACCCAGTACTTC. Full variable domain (remainder filled in from reference TRBV5-1 and TRBJ2-5): KAGVTQTPRYLIKTRGQQVTLSCSPISGHRSVSWYQQTPGQGLQFLFEYFSETQRNKGNFPGRFSGRQFSNSRSEMNVSTLELGDSALYLCASSLGDRGSETQYFGPGTRLLVL.

The V call is TRBV18, the J call TRBJ1-2; no firm D call. The CDR3 contains 15 residues. CDR1 and CDR2 (germline): KGHSH, LQKENI. Between the trimmed V and J ends, which lost 2 bases and 4 bases, there was a span of 14 bases. The DNA for the CDR3 is TGTGCCAGCTCACCATCTCTCGAGAATGGCTATGGCTACACCTTC. This encodes CASSPSLENGYGYTF.